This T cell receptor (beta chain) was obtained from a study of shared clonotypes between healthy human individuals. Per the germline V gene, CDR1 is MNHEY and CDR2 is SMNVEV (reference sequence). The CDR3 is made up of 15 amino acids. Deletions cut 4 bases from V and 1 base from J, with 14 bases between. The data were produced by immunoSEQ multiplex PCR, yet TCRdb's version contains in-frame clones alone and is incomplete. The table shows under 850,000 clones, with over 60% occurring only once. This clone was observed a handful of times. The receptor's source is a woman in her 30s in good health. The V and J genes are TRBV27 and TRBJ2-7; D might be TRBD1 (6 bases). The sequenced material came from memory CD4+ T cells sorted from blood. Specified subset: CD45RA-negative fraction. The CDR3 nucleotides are TGTGCCAGCAGTTCCCCCGACAGGCGGTCCTACGAGCAGTACTTC. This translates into CASSSPDRRSYEQYF.